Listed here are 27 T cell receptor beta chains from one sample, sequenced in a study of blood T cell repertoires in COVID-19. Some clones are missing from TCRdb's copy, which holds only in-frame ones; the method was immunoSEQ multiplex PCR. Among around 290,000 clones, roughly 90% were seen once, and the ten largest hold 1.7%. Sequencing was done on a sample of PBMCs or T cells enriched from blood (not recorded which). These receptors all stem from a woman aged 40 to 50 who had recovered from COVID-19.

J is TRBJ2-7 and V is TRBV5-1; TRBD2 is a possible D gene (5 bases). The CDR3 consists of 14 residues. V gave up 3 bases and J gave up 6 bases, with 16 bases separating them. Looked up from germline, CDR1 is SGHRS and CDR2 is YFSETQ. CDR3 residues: CASSSSIGLFEQYF. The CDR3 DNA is TGCGCCAGCAGCTCCTCGATTGGACTTTTCGAGCAGTACTTC.

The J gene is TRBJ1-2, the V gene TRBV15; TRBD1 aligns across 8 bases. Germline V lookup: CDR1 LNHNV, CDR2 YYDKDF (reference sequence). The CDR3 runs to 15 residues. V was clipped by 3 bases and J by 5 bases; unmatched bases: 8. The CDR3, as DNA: TGTGCCACCAGCAGGGGGGACAGGACAGTTTATGGCTACACCTTC. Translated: CATSRGDRTVYGYTF.

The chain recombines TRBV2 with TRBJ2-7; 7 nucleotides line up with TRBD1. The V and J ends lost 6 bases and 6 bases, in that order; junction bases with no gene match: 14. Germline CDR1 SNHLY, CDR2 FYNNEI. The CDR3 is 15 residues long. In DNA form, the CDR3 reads TGTGCCAGCAGCCCGAGACAGGGACGTTATGCCGAGCAGTACTTC. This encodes CASSPRQGRYAEQYF.

CDR3 region: CASSYFPAGGNGYTF. The CDR3 DNA sequence: TGTGCCAGCAGTTACTTCCCCGCAGGGGGGAATGGCTACACCTTC. V usage is TRBV6-2 or TRBV6-3 and J usage is TRBJ1-2; 7 nucleotides match TRBD1. V shed 1 base, J shed 6 bases, and the junction held 8 bases outside the gene matches. Germline V gene data show CDR1 as MNHEY and CDR2 as SVGEGT. The CDR3 sequence is 15 residues long.

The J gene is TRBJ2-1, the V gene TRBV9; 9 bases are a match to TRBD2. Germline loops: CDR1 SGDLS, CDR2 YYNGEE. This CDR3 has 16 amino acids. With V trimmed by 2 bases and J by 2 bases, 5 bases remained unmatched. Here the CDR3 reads CASSVGGGATYNEQFF. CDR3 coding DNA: TGTGCCAGCAGCGTGGGCGGGGGGGCCACCTACAATGAGCAGTTCTTC. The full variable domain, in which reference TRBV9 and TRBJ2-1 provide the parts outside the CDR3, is DSGVTQTPKHLITATGQRVTLRCSPRSGDLSVYWYQQSLDQGLQFLIQYYNGEERAKGNILERFSAQQFPDLHSELNLSSLELGDSALYFCASSVGGGATYNEQFFGPGTRLTVL.

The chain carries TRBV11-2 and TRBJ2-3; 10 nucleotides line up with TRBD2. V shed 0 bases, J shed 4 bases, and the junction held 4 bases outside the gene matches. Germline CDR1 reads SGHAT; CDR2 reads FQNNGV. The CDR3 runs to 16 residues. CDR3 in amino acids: CASSLESGRAPDTQYF. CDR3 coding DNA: TGTGCCAGCAGCTTAGAGAGCGGGAGGGCCCCAGATACGCAGTATTTT.

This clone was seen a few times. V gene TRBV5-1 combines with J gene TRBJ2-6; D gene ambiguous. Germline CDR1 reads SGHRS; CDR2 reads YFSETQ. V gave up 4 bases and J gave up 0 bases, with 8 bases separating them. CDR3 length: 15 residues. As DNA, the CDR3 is TGCGCCAGCAGCGCCGACATCTCTGGGGCCAACGTCCTGACTTTC. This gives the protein CASSADISGANVLTF.

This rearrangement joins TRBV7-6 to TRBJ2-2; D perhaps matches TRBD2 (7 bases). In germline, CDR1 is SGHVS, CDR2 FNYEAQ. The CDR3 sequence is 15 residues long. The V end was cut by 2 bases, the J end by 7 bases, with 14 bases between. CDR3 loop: CASSLIGGLGGELFF. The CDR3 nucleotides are TGTGCCAGCAGCTTAATCGGGGGGCTTGGCGGGGAGCTGTTTTTT.

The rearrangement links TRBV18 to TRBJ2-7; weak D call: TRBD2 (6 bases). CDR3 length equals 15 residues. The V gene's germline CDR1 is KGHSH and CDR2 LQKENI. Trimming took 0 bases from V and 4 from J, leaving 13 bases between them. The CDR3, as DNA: TGTGCCAGCTCACCACCAAGGGGCGGGATTTACGAGCAGTACTTC. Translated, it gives CASSPPRGGIYEQYF.

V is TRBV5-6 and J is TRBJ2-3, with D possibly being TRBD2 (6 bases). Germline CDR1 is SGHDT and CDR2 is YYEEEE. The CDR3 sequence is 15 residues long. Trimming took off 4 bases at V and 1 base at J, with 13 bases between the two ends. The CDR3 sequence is CASSRRDFRTDTQYF. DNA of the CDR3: TGTGCCAGCAGCAGACGGGACTTCCGCACAGATACGCAGTATTTT.

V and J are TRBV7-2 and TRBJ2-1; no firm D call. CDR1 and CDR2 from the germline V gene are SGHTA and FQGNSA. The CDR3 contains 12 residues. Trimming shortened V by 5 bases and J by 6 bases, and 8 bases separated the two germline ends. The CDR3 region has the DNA TGTGCCAGCAGCCCTACCTTCAATGAGCAGTTCTTC. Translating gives CASSPTFNEQFF.

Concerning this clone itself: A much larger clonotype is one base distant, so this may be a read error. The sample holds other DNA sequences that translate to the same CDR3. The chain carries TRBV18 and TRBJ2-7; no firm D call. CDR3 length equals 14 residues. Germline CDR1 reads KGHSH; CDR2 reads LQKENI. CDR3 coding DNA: TGTGCCAGCTCACCTTTGACGAGGCCCTACGAGCAGTACTTT. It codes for CASSPLTRPYEQYF. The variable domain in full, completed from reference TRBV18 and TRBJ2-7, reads NAGVMQNPRHLVRRRGQEARLRCSPMKGHSHVYWYRQLPEEGLKFMVYLQKENIIDESGMPKERFSAEFPKEGPSILRIQQVVRGDSAAYFCASSPLTRPYEQYFGPGTRLTVT.

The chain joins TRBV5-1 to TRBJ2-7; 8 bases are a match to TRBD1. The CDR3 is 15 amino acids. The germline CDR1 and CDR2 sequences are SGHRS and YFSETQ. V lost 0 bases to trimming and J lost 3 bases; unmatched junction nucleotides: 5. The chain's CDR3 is CASSLASGTGYEQYF. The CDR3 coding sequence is TGCGCCAGCAGCTTGGCCTCGGGGACAGGCTACGAGCAGTACTTC.

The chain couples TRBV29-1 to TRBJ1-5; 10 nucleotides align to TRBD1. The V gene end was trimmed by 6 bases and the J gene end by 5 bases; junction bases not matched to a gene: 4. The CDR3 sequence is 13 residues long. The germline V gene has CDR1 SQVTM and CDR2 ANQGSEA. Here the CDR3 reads CSVGGTGDQPQHF. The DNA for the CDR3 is TGCAGCGTCGGGGGGACAGGGGATCAGCCCCAGCATTTT.

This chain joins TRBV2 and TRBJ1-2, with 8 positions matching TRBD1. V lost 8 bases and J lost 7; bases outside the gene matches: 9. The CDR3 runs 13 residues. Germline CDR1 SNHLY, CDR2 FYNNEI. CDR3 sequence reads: CASVDRVGVGYTF. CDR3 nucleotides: TGTGCCAGCGTGGACAGGGTGGGCGTTGGCTACACCTTC.

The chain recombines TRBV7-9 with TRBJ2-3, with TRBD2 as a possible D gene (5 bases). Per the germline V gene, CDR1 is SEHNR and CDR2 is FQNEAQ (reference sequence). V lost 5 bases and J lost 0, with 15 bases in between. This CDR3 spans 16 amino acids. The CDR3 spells CASSTLAGESTDTQYF. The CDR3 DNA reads TGTGCCAGCAGCACTTTGGCGGGCGAAAGCACAGATACGCAGTATTTT.

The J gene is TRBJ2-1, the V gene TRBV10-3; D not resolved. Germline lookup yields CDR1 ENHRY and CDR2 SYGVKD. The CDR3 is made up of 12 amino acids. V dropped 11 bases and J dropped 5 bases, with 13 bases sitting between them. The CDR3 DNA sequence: TGTGCCTCGGGTTCCACTCACAATGAGCAGTTCTTC. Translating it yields CASGSTHNEQFF.

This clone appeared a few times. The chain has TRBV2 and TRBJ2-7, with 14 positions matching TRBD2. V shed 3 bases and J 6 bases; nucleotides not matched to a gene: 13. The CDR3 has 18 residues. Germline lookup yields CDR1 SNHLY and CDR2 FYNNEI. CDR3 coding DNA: TGTGCCAGCAGTGACCCGGGACTAGCGGGAGCCCCGGTTCCCGAGCAGTACTTC. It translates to CASSDPGLAGAPVPEQYF.

The CDR3 coding sequence is TGCGCCAGCAGCGTTCAGGGGGCGTTGAACACTGAAGCTTTCTTT. Protein product: CASSVQGALNTEAFF. The gene calls are TRBV5-1 and TRBJ1-1; 8 positions match TRBD1. The germline CDR1 and CDR2 sequences are SGHRS and YFSETQ. This CDR3 region has 15 residues. The junction had 5 bases not matched to a gene; V was cut back by 4 bases and J by 0 bases. Full variable domain (outside the CDR3, taken from reference TRBV5-1 and TRBJ1-1): KAGVTQTPRYLIKTRGQQVTLSCSPISGHRSVSWYQQTPGQGLQFLFEYFSETQRNKGNFPGRFSGRQFSNSRSEMNVSTLELGDSALYLCASSVQGALNTEAFFGQGTRLTVV.

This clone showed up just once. In DNA form, the CDR3 reads TGTGCCAGCTCACCAAATCCGACCGGGACAAATGGCTACACCTTC. It is translated as CASSPNPTGTNGYTF. This chain joins TRBV18 and TRBJ1-2, with a weak D call TRBD1 (6 bases). V lost 2 bases, J lost 6 bases, and 16 bases lay in between. Per germline, CDR1 KGHSH and CDR2 LQKENI. There are 15 residues in the CDR3.

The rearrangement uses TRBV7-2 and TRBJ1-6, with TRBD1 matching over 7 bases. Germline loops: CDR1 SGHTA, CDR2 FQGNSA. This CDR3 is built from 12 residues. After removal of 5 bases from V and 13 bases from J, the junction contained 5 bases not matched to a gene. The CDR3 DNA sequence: TGTGCCAGCAGCGTGTCGGGACAGCCCCTCCACTTT. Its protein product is CASSVSGQPLHF.

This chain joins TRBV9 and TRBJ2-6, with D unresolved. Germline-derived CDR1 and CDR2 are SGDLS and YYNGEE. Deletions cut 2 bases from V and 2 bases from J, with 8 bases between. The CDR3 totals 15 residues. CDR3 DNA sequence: TGTGCCAGCAGCGTGAGGAGCGCTGGGGCCAACGTCCTGACTTTC. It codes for CASSVRSAGANVLTF.

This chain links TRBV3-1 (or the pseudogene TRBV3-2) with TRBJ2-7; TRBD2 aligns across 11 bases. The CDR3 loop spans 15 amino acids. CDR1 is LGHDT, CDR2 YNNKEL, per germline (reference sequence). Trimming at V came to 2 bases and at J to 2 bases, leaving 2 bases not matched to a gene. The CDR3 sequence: CASSQLAGGPYEQYF. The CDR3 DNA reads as TGTGCCAGCAGCCAACTAGCGGGGGGCCCCTACGAGCAGTACTTC.

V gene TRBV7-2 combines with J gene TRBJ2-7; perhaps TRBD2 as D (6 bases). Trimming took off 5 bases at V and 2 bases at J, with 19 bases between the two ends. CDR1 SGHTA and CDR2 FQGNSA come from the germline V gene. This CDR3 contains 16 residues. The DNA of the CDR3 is TGTGCCAGCAGCCCCTTCCTTAGCGGAAATACCTACGAGCAGTACTTC. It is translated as CASSPFLSGNTYEQYF.

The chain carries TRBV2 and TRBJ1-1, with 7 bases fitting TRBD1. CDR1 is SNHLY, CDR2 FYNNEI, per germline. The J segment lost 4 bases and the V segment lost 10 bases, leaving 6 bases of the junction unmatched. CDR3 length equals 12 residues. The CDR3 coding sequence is TGTGCCACCGGCAGGACAGGCACTGAAGCTTTCTTT. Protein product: CATGRTGTEAFF.

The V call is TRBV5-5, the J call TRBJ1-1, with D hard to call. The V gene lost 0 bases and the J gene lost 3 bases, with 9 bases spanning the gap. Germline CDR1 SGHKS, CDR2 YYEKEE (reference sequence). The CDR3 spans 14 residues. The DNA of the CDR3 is TGTGCCAGCAGCTTGGATCTAGTCTACACTGAAGCTTTCTTT. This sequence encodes CASSLDLVYTEAFF.

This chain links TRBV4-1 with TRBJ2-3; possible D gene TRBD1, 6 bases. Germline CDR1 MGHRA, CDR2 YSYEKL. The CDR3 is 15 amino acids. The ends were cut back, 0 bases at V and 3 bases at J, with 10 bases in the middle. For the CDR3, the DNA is TGCGCCAGCAGCCAAGACCACACAGGGACAGATACGCAGTATTTT. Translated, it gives CASSQDHTGTDTQYF.